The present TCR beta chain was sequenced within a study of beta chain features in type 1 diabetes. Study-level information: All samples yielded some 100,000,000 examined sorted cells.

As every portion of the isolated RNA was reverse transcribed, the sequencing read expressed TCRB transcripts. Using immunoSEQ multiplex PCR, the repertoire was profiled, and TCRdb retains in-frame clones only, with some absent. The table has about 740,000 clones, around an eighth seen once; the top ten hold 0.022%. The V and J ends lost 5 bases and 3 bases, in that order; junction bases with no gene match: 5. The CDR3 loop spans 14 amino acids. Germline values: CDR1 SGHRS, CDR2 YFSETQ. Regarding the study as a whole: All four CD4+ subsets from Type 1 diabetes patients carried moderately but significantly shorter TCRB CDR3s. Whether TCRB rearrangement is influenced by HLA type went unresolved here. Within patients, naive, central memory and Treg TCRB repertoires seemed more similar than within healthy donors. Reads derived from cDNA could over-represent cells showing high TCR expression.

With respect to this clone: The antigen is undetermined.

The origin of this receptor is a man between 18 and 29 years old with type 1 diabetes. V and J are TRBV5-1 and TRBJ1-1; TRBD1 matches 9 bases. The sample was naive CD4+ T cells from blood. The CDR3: CASSLRTGDTEAFF. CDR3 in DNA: TGCGCCAGCAGTTTACGGACAGGGGACACTGAAGCTTTCTTT. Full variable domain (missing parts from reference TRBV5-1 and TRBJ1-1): KAGVTQTPRYLIKTRGQQVTLSCSPISGHRSVSWYQQTPGQGLQFLFEYFSETQRNKGNFPGRFSGRQFSNSRSEMNVSTLELGDSALYLCASSLRTGDTEAFFGQGTRLTVV.